A few counts support the clone carrying this TCR beta chain. Its target is not known. The data stem from a study of T cells in localized non-small cell lung cancer. The table came from immunoSEQ multiplex PCR; TCRdb's copy has only in-frame clones and leaves some out. The table has 27,000 or so clones, roughly 80% seen once; the top ten hold less than 5%. Trimming left V 4 bases short and J 8 bases short, with 14 bases between. The CDR3 runs to 13 residues. Germline V gives CDR1 SNHLY, CDR2 FYNNEI. Study observations and caveats: Longer overall survival was linked to higher blood T cell density.

The TCR comes from a woman aged 35 to 70 with stage I lung adenocarcinoma. The rearrangement links TRBV2 to TRBJ1-2; no reliable D call. Sequenced here: peripheral blood, sampled before any cancer treatment. CDR3 bases: TGTGCCAGCAGTGTCAGACCTCTGGAGGGCTACACCTTC. Protein: CASSVRPLEGYTF.